A single T cell receptor beta chain is shown here with its context. The antigen remains unidentified. The entry originates in a study of PD-1 blockade in classical Hodgkin lymphoma. This CDR3 is 11 amino acids long. V lost 1 base, J lost 4 bases, and 5 bases lay in between. Germline lookup yields CDR1 GTSNPN and CDR2 SVGIG (reference sequence). Time point indicated: cycle 4 day 1 (C4D1), after 5 to 7 weeks of nivolumab. All trial patients relapsed after autologous stem cell transplantation. Study results and caveats: When set against healthy donors, newly diagnosed patients were reported to show lower baseline TCR diversity. Baseline diversity in complete responders resembled that of newly diagnosed patients.

Produced via immunoSEQ multiplex PCR; TCRdb's table is partial and in-frame only. The sample holds about 32,000 clones, about four fifths seen once. This sequence joins TRBV30 and TRBJ2-7; D gene unclear. The source of this sequence is a human donor with classical Hodgkin lymphoma. This material consisted of peripheral blood mononuclear cells (PBMCs), taken before the fourth cycle of nivolumab. In DNA form, the CDR3 reads TGTGCCTGGAGTGCGGAGTACGAGCAGTACTTC. Protein: CAWSAEYEQYF.